The rows below give T cell receptor beta chains drawn from one sample of a study of blood T cell repertoires in COVID-19. The method was immunoSEQ multiplex PCR; TCRdb's version includes in-frame clones alone and lacks a portion of them. The table records tens of thousands of clones, about nine tenths of them present only once. Sequencing was carried out using peripheral blood. These receptors originate from a woman between 45 and 60 years old with acute or convalescent COVID-19. The CDR3 runs from the conserved cysteine through the conserved F or W. The order of the fields is V gene, clone size, D gene, J gene, CDR3 DNA, CDR3 protein. D genes are given only for firm matches. Size tells how often a clone was seen (once, few, many) or the class of an expanded clone, and some rows leave it out.

v_call: TRBV7-6; clone_size: NA; d_call: NA; j_call: TRBJ1-1; cdr3_nt: TGTGCCAGCAGCCTCGGGACAACGAACACTGAAGCTTTCTTT; cdr3_aa: CASSLGTTNTEAFF
v_call: TRBV29-1; clone_size: NA; d_call: TRBD2; j_call: TRBJ2-3; cdr3_nt: TGCAGGGTGCAGACGGGAGGCCGCACAGATACGCAGTATTTT; cdr3_aa: CRVQTGGRTDTQYF
v_call: TRBV9; clone_size: few; d_call: TRBD1; j_call: TRBJ1-1; cdr3_nt: TGTGCCAGCACCACAGGGGTGGACACTGAAGCTTTCTTT; cdr3_aa: CASTTGVDTEAFF
v_call: TRBV20-1; clone_size: NA; d_call: NA; j_call: TRBJ2-7; cdr3_nt: TGCAGTGCTAGTTATGTCAACACCTACGAGCAGTACTTC; cdr3_aa: CSASYVNTYEQYF
v_call: TRBV7-2; clone_size: NA; d_call: NA; j_call: TRBJ1-1; cdr3_nt: TGTGCCAGCAGCGCCCGGGGGGGGAACACTGAAGCTTTCTTT; cdr3_aa: CASSARGGNTEAFF
v_call: TRBV7-3; clone_size: few; d_call: TRBD2; j_call: TRBJ2-1; cdr3_nt: TGTGCCAGCGGGTTTAGCGGGAGGAGCTACAATGAGCAGTTCTTC; cdr3_aa: CASGFSGRSYNEQFF
v_call: TRBV11-3; clone_size: NA; d_call: NA; j_call: TRBJ2-1; cdr3_nt: TGTGCCAGCAGCTTTGGGTCAGGGGACAACTCCTACAATGAGCAGTTCTTC; cdr3_aa: CASSFGSGDNSYNEQFF
v_call: TRBV27; clone_size: NA; d_call: TRBD1; j_call: TRBJ1-2; cdr3_nt: TGTGCCAGCAGGGGGACAGGACAGTTCTATGGGCATGGCTACACCTTC; cdr3_aa: CASRGTGQFYGHGYTF
v_call: TRBV19; clone_size: NA; d_call: NA; j_call: TRBJ1-4; cdr3_nt: TGTGCCAGTAGTATAGACGGACAGACTAATGAAAAACTGTTTTTT; cdr3_aa: CASSIDGQTNEKLFF
v_call: TRBV10-2; clone_size: NA; d_call: NA; j_call: TRBJ1-5; cdr3_nt: TGCGCCAGCAGTGAGGCGGGGCCCCAGCATTTT; cdr3_aa: CASSEAGPQHF
v_call: TRBV28; clone_size: NA; d_call: TRBD2; j_call: TRBJ2-1; cdr3_nt: TGTGCCAGCAGTCGCAAAAGCGGGAGGTCCTTCAATGAGCAGTTCTTC; cdr3_aa: CASSRKSGRSFNEQFF
v_call: TRBV7-3; clone_size: NA; d_call: NA; j_call: TRBJ2-3; cdr3_nt: TGTGCCAGCAGCGCGCGCACAGATACGCAGTATTTT; cdr3_aa: CASSARTDTQYF
v_call: TRBV5-6; clone_size: NA; d_call: NA; j_call: TRBJ1-6; cdr3_nt: TGTGCCAGCAGCTTGTACGGGGGGGATTCACCCCTCCACTTT; cdr3_aa: CASSLYGGDSPLHF
v_call: TRBV19; clone_size: once; d_call: NA; j_call: TRBJ2-2; cdr3_nt: TGTGCCAGCAATCTTCAGGGGACGAACACCGGGGAGCTGTTTTTT; cdr3_aa: CASNLQGTNTGELFF
v_call: TRBV27; clone_size: NA; d_call: NA; j_call: TRBJ2-7; cdr3_nt: TGTGCCAGCACCCTACACCAGGGCGCCTACGAGCAGTACTTC; cdr3_aa: CASTLHQGAYEQYF
v_call: TRBV9; clone_size: NA; d_call: TRBD1; j_call: TRBJ1-4; cdr3_nt: TGTGCCAGCAGCGCAGGACAGGCTTTAGGGCCTGAAAAACTGTTTTTT; cdr3_aa: CASSAGQALGPEKLFF
v_call: TRBV24-1; clone_size: NA; d_call: NA; j_call: TRBJ1-5; cdr3_nt: TGTGCCACCCCGGACAGTTATCAGCCCCAGCATTTT; cdr3_aa: CATPDSYQPQHF
v_call: TRBV4-3; clone_size: NA; d_call: NA; j_call: TRBJ2-7; cdr3_nt: TGCGCCAGCAGCCTATACCGGGAGAGGGAGCAGTACTTC; cdr3_aa: CASSLYREREQYF
v_call: TRBV5-1; clone_size: NA; d_call: TRBD2; j_call: TRBJ2-3; cdr3_nt: TGCGCCAGCAGCTTAAGCGGGGGGGGCTTCTTAACTAGCACAGATACGCAGTATTTT; cdr3_aa: CASSLSGGGFLTSTDTQYF
v_call: TRBV6-1; clone_size: NA; d_call: NA; j_call: TRBJ2-1; cdr3_nt: TGTGCCAGCAGTGATCAGGGGGGTGAGCAGTTCTTC; cdr3_aa: CASSDQGGEQFF
v_call: TRBV3-1/TRBV3-2; clone_size: NA; d_call: NA; j_call: TRBJ2-3; cdr3_nt: TGTGCCAGCAGCCAAAAGGGGACAGATACGCAGTATTTT; cdr3_aa: CASSQKGTDTQYF
v_call: TRBV29-1; clone_size: NA; d_call: NA; j_call: TRBJ1-2; cdr3_nt: TGCAGCGTTTCTTTGGCACAGGGAACGAGCTACACCTTC; cdr3_aa: CSVSLAQGTSYTF
v_call: TRBV29-1; clone_size: NA; d_call: TRBD1; j_call: TRBJ1-1; cdr3_nt: TGCAGCGTAGTACAGGGGGCGGACACTGAAGCTTTCTTT; cdr3_aa: CSVVQGADTEAFF
v_call: TRBV7-2; clone_size: NA; d_call: TRBD2; j_call: TRBJ2-1; cdr3_nt: TGTGCCAGCAGCTTAACTAGCGGGCCCTACAATGAGCAGTTCTTC; cdr3_aa: CASSLTSGPYNEQFF
v_call: TRBV15; clone_size: once; d_call: TRBD1; j_call: TRBJ1-6; cdr3_nt: TGTGCCACCAGCAGAGATCTTGCAGGGGGCAATTCACCCCTCCACTTT; cdr3_aa: CATSRDLAGGNSPLHF
v_call: TRBV5-1; clone_size: once; d_call: TRBD1; j_call: TRBJ1-6; cdr3_nt: TGCGCCAGCAGCCGAGGTGGGACAGAAAATTCACCCCTCCACTTT; cdr3_aa: CASSRGGTENSPLHF
v_call: TRBV6-1; clone_size: NA; d_call: NA; j_call: TRBJ1-2; cdr3_nt: TGTGCCAGCAGTGAATTCCCACCGGGGGGCCCCTATGGCTACACCTTC; cdr3_aa: CASSEFPPGGPYGYTF
v_call: TRBV2; clone_size: NA; d_call: NA; j_call: TRBJ1-6; cdr3_nt: TGTGCCACAGTTGGGCAGGGGACCTATAATTCACCCCTCCACTTT; cdr3_aa: CATVGQGTYNSPLHF
v_call: TRBV5-1; clone_size: once; d_call: TRBD1; j_call: TRBJ2-5; cdr3_nt: TGCGCCAGCACAAGGACAGGGGTAGAGACCCAGTACTTC; cdr3_aa: CASTRTGVETQYF
v_call: TRBV4-3; clone_size: NA; d_call: TRBD2; j_call: TRBJ2-5; cdr3_nt: TGCGCCAGCAGCCAAGATTTGGGACTAGCAGACCAAGAGACCCAGTACTTC; cdr3_aa: CASSQDLGLADQETQYF
v_call: TRBV5-1; clone_size: NA; d_call: NA; j_call: TRBJ2-5; cdr3_nt: TGCGCCAGCAGCTTGGGGACAGAACAAGAGACCCAGTACTTC; cdr3_aa: CASSLGTEQETQYF
v_call: TRBV19; clone_size: once; d_call: NA; j_call: TRBJ1-1; cdr3_nt: TGTGCCAGTAGTATTATGCGGGACACTGAAGCTTTCTTT; cdr3_aa: CASSIMRDTEAFF
v_call: TRBV6-5; clone_size: once; d_call: TRBD1; j_call: TRBJ1-3; cdr3_nt: TGTGCCATCCCGGCATACAGGGGGACCGGAAACACCATATATTTT; cdr3_aa: CAIPAYRGTGNTIYF
v_call: TRBV7-2; clone_size: NA; d_call: NA; j_call: TRBJ2-7; cdr3_nt: TGTGCCAGCAGCCTGGGTGGTCGGAGTTGGGTGCAGTACTTC; cdr3_aa: CASSLGGRSWVQYF
v_call: TRBV3-1/TRBV3-2; clone_size: NA; d_call: TRBD1; j_call: TRBJ1-2; cdr3_nt: TGTGCCAGCAGCCGTTCAGGGGGTAACTATGGCTACACCTTC; cdr3_aa: CASSRSGGNYGYTF
v_call: TRBV6-5; clone_size: NA; d_call: TRBD1; j_call: TRBJ1-1; cdr3_nt: TGTGCCAGCAGAAGGACAGGACGGAACACTGAAGCTTTCTTT; cdr3_aa: CASRRTGRNTEAFF
v_call: TRBV5-4; clone_size: NA; d_call: NA; j_call: TRBJ2-3; cdr3_nt: TGTGCCAGCAGCTTAGGACACTTCACAGATACGCAGTATTTT; cdr3_aa: CASSLGHFTDTQYF
v_call: TRBV10-3; clone_size: NA; d_call: NA; j_call: TRBJ1-3; cdr3_nt: TGTGCCATCAGTGAGAGTAGTGGAAACACCATATATTTT; cdr3_aa: CAISESSGNTIYF
v_call: TRBV28; clone_size: NA; d_call: NA; j_call: TRBJ1-1; cdr3_nt: TGTGCCAGCAGTTCTGGGCCGGAAGCTTTCTTT; cdr3_aa: CASSSGPEAFF